This TCR beta chain was profiled in a study of T cell responses to AZD1222 COVID-19 vaccine. Findings and limits, study-wide: Regions 160-218 and 743-854 dominated among vaccine-associated CD4 TCRs spanning spike. Clonal diversity was possibly underestimated, and white British individuals and females predominated among donors. Elevations in Spike-specific TCR breadth and depth followed administration of two AZD1222 doses.

Clones were read by immunoSEQ multiplex PCR, and TCRdb kept only the in-frame ones, dropping some. The repertoire includes approximately 88,000 clones, more than 75% of them detected once, and under 25% sits in the top ten. V was cut by 10 bases and J by 1 base, with 10 bases left in between. This CDR3 is 12 amino acids long. Germline values: CDR1 ENHRY, CDR2 SYGVKD. Details on this clone: The antigen is unknown.

The specimen was peripheral blood, collected on day 0 of AZD1222 vaccination. This chain uses TRBV10-3 with TRBJ1-2; unclear D gene. The sequence came from an adult in good health. CDR3 sequence (DNA): TGTGCCAGTGCACCCCATAACTATGGCTACACCTTC. Protein product: CASAPHNYGYTF.